The source of this T cell receptor beta chain is a study of blood T cell repertoires in COVID-19. Study overall: From T cells, B-cell-depleted T cells, or PBMCs came the material, which was cDNA or gDNA.

The CDR3 runs 13 residues. Trimming took 9 bases from V and 1 from J, leaving 10 bases between them. Germline V gives CDR1 SGHVS, CDR2 FQNEAQ. Followed over time, Seattle patients had been enrolled while infection was active. Per the authors' pipeline: For nucleated cells, counts were estimated from reference gene primer amplification. Sequencing used immunoSEQ multiplex PCR; TCRdb keeps in-frame clones, though not all of them. V and J calls and clone size follow that table, whereas D and trimming were derived from the DNA. Here the sample spans more than 300,000 clones, nearly 90% being singletons. This clonotype was sampled from a woman aged 40 to 50 with COVID-19, enrolled during active disease. The chain recombines TRBV7-8 with TRBJ1-3; D uncertain. Sequencing input: peripheral blood. CDR3 sequence reads: CASIRGSGNTIYF. The CDR3 DNA reads as TGTGCCAGTATCCGAGGGTCTGGAAACACCATATATTTT.